These 22 T cell receptor beta chains were sequenced from one sample in a study of T cells in Graves' hyperthyroidism and ophthalmopathy. The source material, RNA transcripts, was used to amplify TCR beta CDR3 regions. An initial round of RT-PCR targeting the TCR CDR3 relied on the HTBI primer set. Each CDR3 protein gets one entry after TCRdb re-called the multiplex PCR reads with MiXCR. The table has roughly 330,000 distinct CDR3 sequences, about 15% seen once. The sequencing sample was made of blood. These receptors came from a man aged 25 to 40 with Graves' hyperthyroidism.

This clonotype was observed many times. The rearrangement links TRBV20-1 to TRBJ1-2; D possibly corresponds to TRBD1 (5 bases). Trimming cost V 1 base and J 7 bases, with 19 bases left between them. CDR3 size: 15 residues. Looked up from germline, CDR1 is DFQATT and CDR2 is SNEGSKA (reference sequence). For the CDR3, the DNA is TGCAGTGCTAGAGGAAGGGTTGGGGCACAAGGTGGCTACACCTTC. It is translated as CSARGRVGAQGGYTF.

This clonotype was seen many times. V and J are TRBV11-2 and TRBJ1-2; TRBD1 matches 9 bases. Trimming took 4 bases from V and 1 from J; bases not matched to a gene: 13. The CDR3 totals 18 residues. Per the germline V gene, CDR1 is SGHAT and CDR2 is FQNNGV. CDR3 residues: CASSSHPRQGDFNYGYTF. For the CDR3, the DNA is TGTGCCAGCAGCTCCCATCCGAGACAGGGGGACTTTAACTATGGCTACACCTTC.

This clonotype was observed a handful of times. The chain couples TRBV7-9 to TRBJ1-2; no clear D. Trimming removed 2 bases from V and 6 bases from J, with 10 bases in between. This CDR3 has 13 amino acids. Germline V gene lookup returns CDR1 SEHNR and CDR2 FQNEAQ (reference sequence). The CDR3 loop reads CASSLPNGDGYTF. CDR3 DNA sequence: TGTGCCAGCAGCTTACCCAATGGGGATGGCTACACCTTC.

This chain uses TRBV10-2 with TRBJ2-3; weak D call: TRBD2 (5 bases). The germline CDR1 and CDR2 sequences are WSHSY and SAAADI. The CDR3 totals 14 residues. Trimming cost V 5 bases and J 2 bases, with 11 bases left between them. The CDR3 reads CASSPGLTTDTQYF. The CDR3, as DNA: TGCGCCAGCAGTCCCGGACTTACCACAGATACGCAGTATTTT.

This clonotype was counted at least ten times. V gene TRBV7-6 combines with J gene TRBJ1-1, with 9 bases matching TRBD1. Trimming at V came to 2 bases and at J to 4 bases, leaving 2 bases not matched to a gene. CDR1 SGHVS and CDR2 FNYEAQ come from the germline V gene. This CDR3 is built from 14 residues. CDR3 protein: CASSLPGQGTEAFF. Here the CDR3 DNA reads TGTGCCAGCAGCTTACCGGGACAGGGCACTGAAGCTTTCTTT.

The V call is TRBV6-5, the J call TRBJ2-7; D might be TRBD2 (6 bases). V was pared by 1 base and J by 1 base, with 8 bases between. This CDR3 is 14 amino acids long. The germline gives CDR1 MNHEY, CDR2 SVGAGI. CDR3: CASSYFAGSYEQYF. CDR3 nucleotide sequence: TGTGCCAGCAGTTACTTCGCGGGGTCCTACGAGCAGTACTTC.

This clonotype was seen more than once but under ten times. The gene calls are TRBV7-9 and TRBJ1-1, with TRBD1 matching 10 bases. Germline V lookup: CDR1 SEHNR, CDR2 FQNEAQ (reference sequence). CDR3 size: 14 residues. The trim removed 1 base at V and 11 bases at J, leaving 7 bases unmatched. The CDR3 DNA reads as TGTGCCAGCAGCTTAGGACAGGGGGCGTCTCAGGCTTTCTTT. Its translation: CASSLGQGASQAFF.

This rearrangement joins TRBV15 to TRBJ1-1; 9 nucleotides line up with TRBD1. This CDR3 is 15 amino acids long. The J segment lost 8 bases and the V segment lost 1 base, leaving 8 bases of the junction unmatched. The germline V gene has CDR1 LNHNV and CDR2 YYDKDF (reference sequence). The CDR3 loop is CATSRAGTGTAEAFF. Written as DNA, the CDR3 is TGTGCCACCAGCAGAGCCGGGACAGGGACCGCCGAAGCTTTCTTT. The full variable domain, with the rest looked up from reference TRBV15 and TRBJ1-1, is DAMVIQNPRYQVTQFGKPVTLSCSQTLNHNVMYWYQQKSSQAPKLLFHYYDKDFNNEADTPDNFQSRRPNTSFCFLDIRSPGLGDTAMYLCATSRAGTGTAEAFFGQGTRLTVV.

This clonotype has ten or more counts. V is TRBV5-1 and J is TRBJ1-2; D ambiguous. Trimming shortened V by 6 bases and J by 4 bases, and 10 bases separated the two germline ends. CDR3 length: 12 amino acids. CDR1 is SGHRS, CDR2 YFSETQ, per germline. The CDR3 loop is CASTQDFYGYTF. The CDR3 region has the DNA TGCGCCAGCACCCAGGATTTCTATGGCTACACCTTC. Using reference TRBV5-1 and TRBJ1-2 for the parts outside the CDR3, the full variable domain is KAGVTQTPRYLIKTRGQQVTLSCSPISGHRSVSWYQQTPGQGLQFLFEYFSETQRNKGNFPGRFSGRQFSNSRSEMNVSTLELGDSALYLCASTQDFYGYTFGSGTRLTVV.

This clonotype has only a few counts. J is TRBJ2-1 and V is TRBV27; TRBD1 might be the D (6 bases). Trimming removed 8 bases at V and 4 bases at J, with 15 bases between. The CDR3 covers 14 residues. CDR1 and CDR2 (germline): MNHEY, SMNVEV (reference sequence). As DNA, the CDR3 is TGTGCCAGCCAGTCAGGGGTATCATACAATGAGCAGTTCTTC. Translation gives CASQSGVSYNEQFF.

This clonotype was detected many times. The gene calls are TRBV18 and TRBJ2-1, with 7 positions matching TRBD1. The CDR3 is 13 amino acids. The V and J ends lost 8 bases and 10 bases, in that order; junction bases with no gene match: 11. Germline CDR1 and CDR2: KGHSH and LQKENI. In DNA form, the CDR3 reads TGTGCCAGCCGAGAATACAGGGGAGAGGAGCAGTTCTTC. Protein sequence: CASREYRGEEQFF.

There are a few counts of this clonotype. The chain is built from TRBV6-1 and TRBJ2-4; D remains ambiguous. The CDR3 length is 14 residues. V lost 1 base and J 3 bases, leaving 7 bases between the germline ends. CDR1 is MNHNS and CDR2 is SASEGT in the germline V gene. DNA for the CDR3: TGTGCCAGCAGTGAAGGACATTACAAAAACATTCAGTACTTC. Translation gives CASSEGHYKNIQYF.

This clonotype was found a few times. The J gene is TRBJ1-1, the V gene TRBV6-1, with TRBD1 as a possible D gene (5 bases). V was clipped by 7 bases and J by 1 base, with 13 bases between them. The CDR3 extends over 14 amino acids. Germline CDR1 reads MNHNS; CDR2 reads SASEGT. The CDR3 DNA follows: TGTGCCAGCACCCTCGGGAGGGGGAACACTGAAGCTTTCTTT. It is translated as CASTLGRGNTEAFF.

This clonotype has at least ten counts. This chain connects TRBV3-1 to TRBJ2-5; tentatively, D is TRBD2 (5 bases). Trimming left V 1 base short and J 4 bases short, with 7 bases between. CDR3 length: 13 amino acids. Germline values: CDR1 LGHDT, CDR2 YNNKEL (reference sequence). In DNA, the CDR3 is TGTGCCAGCAGCCAAGTTGCGGGAGAGACCCAGTACTTC. Encoded protein: CASSQVAGETQYF.

The gene calls are TRBV9 and TRBJ2-5; D may correspond to TRBD1 or TRBD2 (5 bases each). The germline CDR1 and CDR2 sequences are SGDLS and YYNGEE. This CDR3 is 15 amino acids long. V was clipped by 4 bases and J by 0 bases, with 13 bases between them. As DNA, the CDR3 is TGTGCCAGCAGCCTGGACGGGGCCAACCAAGAGACCCAGTACTTC. Translated, it gives CASSLDGANQETQYF.

This clonotype has ten or more counts. The J gene is TRBJ1-1, the V gene TRBV28; 8 bases are a match to TRBD1. Germline assignment: CDR1 MDHEN and CDR2 SYDVKM. The CDR3 runs to 14 residues. J gave up 5 bases and V 4 bases, and 6 bases lay outside the gene matches. CDR3: CASSSLTGGTEAFF. CDR3 nucleotides: TGTGCCAGCAGTTCCCTTACAGGGGGAACTGAAGCTTTCTTT.

This clonotype has only a few counts. The chain links TRBV5-1 to TRBJ2-7; 10 nucleotides match TRBD1. The germline V gene has CDR1 SGHRS and CDR2 YFSETQ. V gave up 5 bases and J gave up 6 bases; unmatched junction bases: 8. CDR3 size: 14 residues. Here the CDR3 reads CASSYRDRGCEQYF. Here the CDR3 DNA reads TGCGCCAGCAGTTACCGGGACAGGGGCTGCGAGCAGTACTTC.

This clonotype turned up a few times. V usage is TRBV13 and J usage is TRBJ2-1, with a weak D call TRBD2 (6 bases). The CDR3 length is 12 residues. The V gene's germline CDR1 is PRHDT and CDR2 FYEKMQ (reference sequence). Deletions cut 2 bases from V and 15 bases from J, with 14 bases between. CDR3 amino acids: CASSLQTSSWFF. The CDR3 DNA sequence: TGTGCCAGCAGCTTACAAACTAGCTCGTGGTTCTTC.

This clonotype was recorded a few times. The CDR3 is CATSRVGLRQSSYEQYF. Here the CDR3 DNA reads TGTGCCACCAGCAGAGTTGGACTCCGCCAGTCCTCCTACGAGCAGTACTTC. This chain uses TRBV15 with TRBJ2-7; possible D gene TRBD2, 5 bases. The V gene's germline CDR1 is LNHNV and CDR2 YYDKDF (reference sequence). The CDR3 consists of 17 residues. V was clipped by 1 base and J by 0 bases, with 16 bases between them.

The rearrangement uses TRBV30 and TRBJ1-4; D is unclear. V lost 5 bases and J lost 8, with 9 bases in between. The CDR3 extends over 11 amino acids. CDR1 and CDR2 from the germline V gene are GTSNPN and SVGIG (reference sequence). The CDR3 here is CAWLYKEKLFF. The CDR3 coding sequence is TGTGCCTGGCTCTACAAGGAAAAACTGTTTTTT. Variable domain in full (rest from reference TRBV30 and TRBJ1-4): SQTIHQWPATLVQPVGSPLSLECTVEGTSNPNLYWYRQAAGRGLQLLFYSVGIGQISSEVPQNLSASRPQDRQFILSSKKLLLSDSGFYLCAWLYKEKLFFGSGTQLSVL.

The chain joins TRBV6-2 or TRBV6-3 to TRBJ2-1; 14 bases are a match to TRBD2. Germline lookup yields CDR1 MNHEY and CDR2 SVGEGT. The CDR3 is 14 amino acids. Trimming took 6 bases from V and 15 from J; bases not matched to a gene: 10. The CDR3 DNA follows: TGTGCCAGCAGCTATCAAGGACTAGCGGGAGGAACGTTCTTC. Translating it yields CASSYQGLAGGTFF.

This clonotype appeared many times. The gene calls are TRBV28 and TRBJ2-7, with 8 bases lining up with TRBD2. The CDR3 is 14 residues long. The trim removed 5 bases at V and 2 bases at J, leaving 5 bases unmatched. CDR1 and CDR2 from the germline V gene are MDHEN and SYDVKM. The CDR3 spells CASSRTSFAYEQYF. CDR3 nucleotides: TGTGCCAGCAGTCGGACTAGCTTTGCCTACGAGCAGTACTTC.